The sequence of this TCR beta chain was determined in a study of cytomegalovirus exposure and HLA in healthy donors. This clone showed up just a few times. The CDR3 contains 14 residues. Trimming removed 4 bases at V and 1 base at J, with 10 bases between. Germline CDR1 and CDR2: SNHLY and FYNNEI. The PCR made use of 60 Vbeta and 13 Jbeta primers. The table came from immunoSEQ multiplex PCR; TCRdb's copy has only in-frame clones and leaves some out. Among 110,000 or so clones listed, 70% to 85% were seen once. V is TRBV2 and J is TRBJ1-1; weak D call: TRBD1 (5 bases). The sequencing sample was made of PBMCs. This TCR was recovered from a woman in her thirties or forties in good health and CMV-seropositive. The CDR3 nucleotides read TGTGCCAGCAGTGCGGGACTTTCGAACACTGAAGCTTTCTTT. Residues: CASSAGLSNTEAFF. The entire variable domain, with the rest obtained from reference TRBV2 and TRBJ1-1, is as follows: EPEVTQTPSHQVTQMGQEVILRCVPISNHLYFYWYRQILGQKVEFLVSFYNNEISEKSEIFDDQFSVERPDGSNFTLKIRSTKLEDSAMYFCASSAGLSNTEAFFGQGTRLTVV.